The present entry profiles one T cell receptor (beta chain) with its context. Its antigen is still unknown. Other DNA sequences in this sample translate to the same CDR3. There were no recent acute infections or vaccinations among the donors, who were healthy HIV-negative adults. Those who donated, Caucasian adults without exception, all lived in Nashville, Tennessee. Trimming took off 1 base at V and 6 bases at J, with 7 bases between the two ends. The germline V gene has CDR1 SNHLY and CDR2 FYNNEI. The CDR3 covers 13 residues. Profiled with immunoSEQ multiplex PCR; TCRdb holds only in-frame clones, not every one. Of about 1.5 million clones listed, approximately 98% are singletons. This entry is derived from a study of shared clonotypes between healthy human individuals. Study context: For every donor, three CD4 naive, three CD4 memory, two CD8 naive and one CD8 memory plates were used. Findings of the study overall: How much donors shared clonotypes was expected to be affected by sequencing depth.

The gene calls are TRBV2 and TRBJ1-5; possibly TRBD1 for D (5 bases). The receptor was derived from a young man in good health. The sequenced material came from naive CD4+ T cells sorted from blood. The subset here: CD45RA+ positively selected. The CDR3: CASSEETGQPQHF. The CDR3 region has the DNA TGTGCCAGCAGTGAAGAAACAGGTCAGCCCCAGCATTTT.